This TCR beta chain was sequenced for a study of blood T cell repertoires in COVID-19 (dated by TCRdb to 2020 to 2022). With respect to the entire study: Samples from collaborators originated in the United States, Italy and Spain and spanned both the acute and convalescent phases of COVID-19. The material from the prospective study consisted of cDNA or gDNA derived from T cells, B-cell-depleted T cells, or PBMCs. Subjects who had been exposed to COVID-19, were actively infected with it, or had recovered from it provided the deeply sampled blood TCRbeta repertoires that made up the dataset. The repertoires were made available in a free public database intended to serve as a resource for research on the immune response to SARS-CoV-2. The samples were drawn from two sources: the first 160 participants of the ongoing ImmuneRACE study, and 1,254 subjects contributed by 6 global collaborators. Sample metadata almost always included a de-identified subject ID, COVID-19 status, age in years and sex. HLA class I and class II types, where available, came from metadata supplied by the sample provider rather than from assay-based typing. Broad study findings and their caveats: The quantity of clinical and demographic metadata differed by source and by participant and was supplied without curation.

TCRbeta CDR3 regions were amplified from genomic DNA using the immunoSEQ Assay, a bias-controlled multiplex PCR. On the study's bioinformatics: Nucleated cell counts per sample were estimated from amplification of reference gene primers within the assay. Sequence reads were collapsed and filtered to measure the absolute abundance of every unique TCRbeta CDR3 rearrangement. For each sample, productive Simpson clonality was calculated as the square root of Simpson's diversity index over productive rearrangements. This immuneACCESS table, as held by TCRdb, lists in-frame sequences with V and J called but not all clones. Of the missing ones, under half trace to an unresolved V gene in checked studies; the others have no known cause. For V, J and clone size, that table is used; D and trimming come from the DNA. The sample has about 490,000 clones on record, approximately 83% of them singletons. The ten largest clones represent approximately 2.9% of the sample.

On this clone: This clone's antigen is unknown. The record has no base qualities; no much larger clone is one base away.

Whole blood was collected in K2EDTA tubes by collaborating institutions according to the institutions' own protocols. For TCRbeta analysis, collaborator samples were shipped as frozen whole blood, as isolated PBMCs, or as DNA extracted from either sample type. Taken from the germline V gene (reference sequence), the CDR1 and CDR2 loops are LGHDT and YNNKEL. V is pruned by 4 bases and J by 4 bases, leaving 9 bases of the junction without a gene match. Including the terminal cysteine and phenylalanine, the CDR3 comprises 16 residues. Kept here is only the CDR3 DNA, which spans 48 bases and is read in frame from base 1.

The sequenced sample was peripheral blood. This sequence uses TRBV3-1 (or the pseudogene TRBV3-2) and TRBJ2-5; 10 of the junction bases match TRBD2. The TCR was taken from a human donor in a cohort sampled during active COVID-19. The CDR3 amino acid sequence is: CASSPFGRTSGETQYF. In nucleotide form, the sequence is TGTGCCAGCAGCCCTTTTGGGCGGACTAGCGGAGAGACCCAGTACTTC.